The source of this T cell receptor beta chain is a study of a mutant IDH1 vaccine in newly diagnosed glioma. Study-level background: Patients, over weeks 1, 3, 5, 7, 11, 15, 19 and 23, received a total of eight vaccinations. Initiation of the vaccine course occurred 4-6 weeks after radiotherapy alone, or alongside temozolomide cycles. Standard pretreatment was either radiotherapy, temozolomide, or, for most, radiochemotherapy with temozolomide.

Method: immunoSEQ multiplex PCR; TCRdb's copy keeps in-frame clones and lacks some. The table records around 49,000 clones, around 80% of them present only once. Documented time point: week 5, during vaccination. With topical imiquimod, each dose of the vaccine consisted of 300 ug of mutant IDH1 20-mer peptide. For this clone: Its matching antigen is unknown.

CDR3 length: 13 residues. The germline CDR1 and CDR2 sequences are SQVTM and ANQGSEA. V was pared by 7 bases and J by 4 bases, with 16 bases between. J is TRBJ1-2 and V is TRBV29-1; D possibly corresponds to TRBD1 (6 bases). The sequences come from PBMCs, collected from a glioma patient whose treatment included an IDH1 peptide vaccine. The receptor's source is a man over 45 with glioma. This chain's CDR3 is CSAVNTGFYGYTF. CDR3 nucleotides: TGCAGCGCCGTGAATACAGGGTTCTATGGCTACACCTTC.